This is a list of T cell receptor beta chains from one sample in a study of neoadjuvant anti-PD-1 for oral cavity cancer. Here immunoSEQ multiplex PCR was the method, and the copy in TCRdb shows in-frame clones only, minus some. There are tens of thousands of clones in the sample; 65% to 80% occur only once, and around 2.6% lies in the top ten. Specimen: PBMCs, collected before nivolumab (anti-PD-1) treatment. The receptors were sampled from a person aged 35 to 85 with oral cavity squamous cell carcinoma. The conserved cysteine and the conserved F or W are not part of the CDR3 here. The D gene is left open where the match is weak.

J: TRBJ2-3
D: TRBD2
V: TRBV2
CDR3: ASSEDSGYTDTQY

J: TRBJ2-1
D: .
V: TRBV7-9
CDR3: ASSLVSHNEQF

J: TRBJ2-5
D: .
V: TRBV6-5
CDR3: ASSASFEGLETQY

J: TRBJ2-2
D: TRBD2
V: TRBV30
CDR3: AWRQGLYTGELF

J: TRBJ2-1
D: .
V: TRBV29-1
CDR3: SEVGQSSFNEQF

J: TRBJ2-5
D: .
V: TRBV7-8
CDR3: ASSLELGYQETQY

J: TRBJ1-5
D: .
V: TRBV10-2
CDR3: ASSERRAGEDRNQPQH

J: TRBJ1-2
D: .
V: TRBV7-6
CDR3: ASSLLVNSRGYT

J: TRBJ2-3
D: .
V: TRBV18
CDR3: ASSSSGPQIPDTQY

J: TRBJ2-1
D: .
V: TRBV19
CDR3: ASTADRGNEQF

J: TRBJ1-1
D: .
V: TRBV29-1
CDR3: SVADSGAEAF

J: TRBJ2-1
D: .
V: TRBV15
CDR3: ATNPRGHSNEQF

J: TRBJ1-1
D: .
V: TRBV11-3
CDR3: ASRPGPAGTEAF

J: TRBJ1-1
D: .
V: TRBV9
CDR3: ASSVGANTEAF

J: TRBJ2-1
D: .
V: TRBV19
CDR3: ASSVQSPGSYNEQF

J: TRBJ1-2
D: .
V: TRBV5-5
CDR3: ASSSYYGADYGYT

J: TRBJ2-1
D: .
V: TRBV29-1
CDR3: SAETAQGGNEQF

J: TRBJ2-1
D: TRBD2
V: TRBV6-1
CDR3: ASSELLAGNYNEQF

J: TRBJ1-5
D: .
V: TRBV7-9
CDR3: ASSLGGYSNQPQH

J: TRBJ1-1
D: .
V: TRBV7-8
CDR3: ASSAYRALNTEAF

J: TRBJ2-1
D: TRBD2
V: TRBV7-8
CDR3: ASSLAGGSGRGEQF

J: TRBJ1-5
D: .
V: TRBV30
CDR3: AWSRTRTSTYSNQPQH

J: TRBJ1-2
D: TRBD1
V: TRBV9
CDR3: ASSVVRGTGPNYGYT

J: TRBJ2-3
D: .
V: TRBV5-4
CDR3: ASSWSGTRAGSQY

J: TRBJ2-5
D: .
V: TRBV6-1
CDR3: ASIPSVLLKTQY

J: TRBJ1-6
D: .
V: TRBV19
CDR3: ASSGRRGWSPLH

J: TRBJ2-1
D: .
V: TRBV5-1
CDR3: ASSLAGEGYNEQF

J: TRBJ1-1
D: .
V: TRBV6-1
CDR3: ASIYFPGDTEAF

J: TRBJ1-1
D: .
V: TRBV5-8
CDR3: ASSLGWGANTEAF